The 32 T cell receptor beta chains listed next were all sequenced from one sample in a study of blood T cell repertoires in COVID-19. Assay: immunoSEQ multiplex PCR; the TCRdb copy retains only in-frame clones and omits some. The sample consists of 150,000 to 200,000 clones, approximately 87% of them appearing once. The sequenced material came from peripheral blood. The receptors here all came from a man aged 35-49 years with active or convalescent COVID-19.

A word on this clone: The junction differs from germline at one of its ends, possibly a read error. V and J are TRBV20-1 and TRBJ2-5, with TRBD2 as a possible D gene (5 bases). The germline gives CDR1 DFQATT, CDR2 SNEGSKA (reference sequence). The CDR3 extends over 11 amino acids. As DNA, the CDR3 is TGTTCGGGGTCCCGACAAGAGACCCAGTACTTC. Amino acids: CSGSRQETQYF.

The chain employs TRBV20-1 and TRBJ1-2; the D gene is possibly TRBD1 (6 bases). CDR1 is DFQATT, CDR2 SNEGSKA, per germline (reference sequence). The CDR3 loop spans 14 amino acids. V lost 6 bases and J 0 bases, leaving 14 bases between the germline ends. CDR3: CSASGGPANYGYTF. The CDR3 DNA reads as TGCAGTGCCAGTGGGGGGCCAGCTAACTATGGCTACACCTTC.

This chain connects TRBV19 to TRBJ1-2; 8 bases agree with TRBD1. CDR1 is LNHDA and CDR2 is SQIVND in the germline V gene (reference sequence). Germline trimming cut 6 bases from V and 4 bases from J; bases unmatched to any gene: 10. The CDR3 has 15 amino acids. CDR3 sequence: CASRRDRFETYGYTF. In DNA form, the CDR3 reads TGTGCCAGTAGAAGGGACAGGTTCGAGACCTATGGCTACACCTTC.

The table lists this clone with a few counts. This chain joins TRBV7-2 and TRBJ1-2; 7 positions agree with TRBD1. Germline V gene data show CDR1 as SGHTA and CDR2 as FQGNSA. With 5 bases clipped from V and 9 bases from J, the junction kept 6 bases outside the gene matches. The CDR3 sequence is 12 residues long. CDR3 nucleotides: TGTGCCAGCAGCCTACACAGGGGAAGCTACACCTTC. This sequence encodes CASSLHRGSYTF.

The gene calls are TRBV11-2 and TRBJ2-7, with 7 positions matching TRBD1. Germline CDR1 SGHAT, CDR2 FQNNGV. The CDR3 totals 15 residues. Trimming took 7 bases from V and 3 from J; bases not matched to a gene: 12. The CDR3 spells CASNPVTGFSYEQYF. The DNA for the CDR3 is TGTGCCAGCAACCCCGTGACAGGGTTTAGCTACGAGCAGTACTTC.

V is TRBV7-9 and J is TRBJ1-2, with no clear D. The CDR3 is 14 residues long. CDR1 and CDR2 from the germline V gene are SEHNR and FQNEAQ (reference sequence). The ends were cut back, 5 bases at V and 0 bases at J, with 10 bases in the middle. The CDR3 reads CASSREVPNYGYTF. The CDR3 bases are TGTGCCAGCAGCCGCGAGGTTCCTAACTATGGCTACACCTTC.

The V and J genes are TRBV7-3 and TRBJ2-2; D possibly corresponds to TRBD2 (6 bases). Germline lookup yields CDR1 SGHTA and CDR2 FQGTGA. The length of the CDR3 is 11 residues. Deletions cut 8 bases from V and 6 bases from J, with 7 bases between. Written as DNA, the CDR3 is TGTGCCAGCGGAGGGGCCGGGGAGCTGTTTTTT. This gives the protein CASGGAGELFF.

V and J are TRBV5-1 and TRBJ2-7; TRBD1 matches at 7 bases. Germline lookup yields CDR1 SGHRS and CDR2 YFSETQ. The CDR3 contains 14 residues. Germline trimming cut 0 bases from V and 3 bases from J; bases unmatched to any gene: 3. CDR3 residues: CASSLGQGFYEQYF. CDR3 DNA: TGCGCCAGCAGCTTGGGACAGGGATTCTACGAGCAGTACTTC.

This clone was seen a few times. This sequence joins TRBV6-5 and TRBJ1-1; TRBD1 agrees at 7 bases. The length of the CDR3 is 14 residues. V shed 2 bases, J shed 6 bases, and the junction held 6 bases outside the gene matches. In germline, CDR1 is MNHEY, CDR2 SVGAGI. The CDR3 DNA reads as TGTGCCAGCAGTTACATACAGGGGACCCCTGAAGCTTTCTTT. Encoded protein: CASSYIQGTPEAFF.

In this sample, this clone turned up a few times. The chain is built from TRBV9 and TRBJ1-1; TRBD1 matches at 7 bases. V shed 3 bases, J shed 6 bases, and the junction held 5 bases outside the gene matches. This CDR3 is 13 amino acids long. Germline lookup yields CDR1 SGDLS and CDR2 YYNGEE. The CDR3 reads CASSAGGGSEAFF. CDR3 DNA: TGTGCCAGCAGCGCAGGGGGTGGGTCTGAAGCTTTCTTT.

The chain uses TRBV11-3 and TRBJ2-3, with D unresolved. This CDR3 is 13 amino acids long. Germline values: CDR1 SGHNT, CDR2 YENEEA. V was clipped by 6 bases and J by 4 bases, with 11 bases between them. CDR3 loop: CASSNRVSDTQYF. In DNA form, the CDR3 reads TGTGCCAGCAGTAATCGTGTCTCAGATACGCAGTATTTT.

V gene TRBV4-2 combines with J gene TRBJ2-7, with D maybe TRBD1 (5 bases). V gave up 1 base and J gave up 2 bases, with 18 bases separating them. This CDR3 has 17 residues. Germline CDR1 LGHNA, CDR2 YNFKEQ. Written as DNA, the CDR3 is TGTGCCAGCAGCCAAGCCCAGGGCGCTGGTTTTCCCTACGAGCAGTACTTC. It is translated as CASSQAQGAGFPYEQYF.

The chain recombines TRBV5-1 with TRBJ1-1, with D hard to call. The CDR3 runs to 15 residues. V lost 3 bases, J lost 0 bases, and 12 bases lay in between. Germline V gene lookup returns CDR1 SGHRS and CDR2 YFSETQ. The CDR3 nucleotides are TGCGCCAGCAGCTCGGTTCGCTTCATGAACACTGAAGCTTTCTTT. It is translated as CASSSVRFMNTEAFF.

The chain links TRBV4-1 to TRBJ1-2; the match to TRBD1 covers 9 bases. Germline CDR1 is MGHRA and CDR2 is YSYEKL. J was trimmed by 5 bases and V by 4 bases; bases with no gene match: 8. The CDR3 covers 15 residues. The CDR3 here is CASSPRTGEVYGYTF. CDR3 in DNA: TGCGCCAGCAGCCCCAGGACAGGGGAAGTGTATGGCTACACCTTC.

This sequence joins TRBV2 and TRBJ1-1; 7 bases are a match to TRBD1. Trimming at V came to 7 bases and at J to 12 bases, leaving 14 bases not matched to a gene. Germline-derived CDR1 and CDR2 are SNHLY and FYNNEI. The CDR3 extends over 13 amino acids. This CDR3 reads CASNPNRGIGTFF. In DNA form, the CDR3 reads TGTGCCAGCAATCCTAACAGGGGTATTGGAACTTTCTTT. Full variable domain (rest looked up from reference TRBV2 and TRBJ1-1): EPEVTQTPSHQVTQMGQEVILRCVPISNHLYFYWYRQILGQKVEFLVSFYNNEISEKSEIFDDQFSVERPDGSNFTLKIRSTKLEDSAMYFCASNPNRGIGTFFGQGTRLTVV.

As regards this clone: Distinct nucleotide sequences in the sample also encode this CDR3. In DNA, the CDR3 is TGTGCCAGCAGCCCCACAGGGGTCGGTGGCTACACCTTC. Protein product: CASSPTGVGGYTF. The chain employs TRBV3-1 (or the pseudogene TRBV3-2) and TRBJ1-2, with 7 bases aligning to TRBD1. This CDR3 comprises 13 residues. V shed 4 bases, J shed 7 bases, and the junction held 6 bases outside the gene matches. Germline V gene sequence: CDR1 LGHDT, CDR2 YNNKEL (reference sequence).

This sequence joins TRBV15 and TRBJ1-5, with D unclear. Trimming removed 4 bases at V and 0 bases at J, with 10 bases between. This CDR3 has 15 amino acids. Per germline, CDR1 LNHNV and CDR2 YYDKDF (reference sequence). The CDR3: CATSKSQDSNQPQHF. The CDR3 DNA is TGTGCCACCAGCAAGAGCCAGGATAGCAATCAGCCCCAGCATTTT.

This rearrangement joins TRBV19 to TRBJ2-5, with D unclear. In germline, CDR1 is LNHDA, CDR2 SQIVND (reference sequence). There are 13 residues in the CDR3. With 3 bases removed from V and 5 bases from J, the gap between germline ends came to 10 bases. CDR3 sequence (DNA): TGTGCCAGTAGTATGCGGCTATTTGAGACCCAGTACTTC. Translation: CASSMRLFETQYF.

The chain is built from TRBV5-6 and TRBJ1-3; D gene ambiguous. Germline CDR1 SGHDT, CDR2 YYEEEE. This CDR3 is built from 12 residues. V dropped 4 bases and J dropped 3 bases, with 5 bases sitting between them. The CDR3 DNA is TGTGCCAGCAGCCGCGGTGGAAACACCATATATTTT. Amino acid sequence: CASSRGGNTIYF.

J is TRBJ1-4 and V is TRBV5-4; 9 nucleotides agree with TRBD1. V shed 4 bases, J shed 4 bases, and the junction held 5 bases outside the gene matches. CDR1 and CDR2 from the germline V gene are SGHNT and YYREEE (reference sequence). The CDR3 is 15 residues long. CDR3 in DNA: TGTGCCAGCAGCGGGGGGACAGGGAATAATGAAAAACTGTTTTTT. Translating it yields CASSGGTGNNEKLFF.

J is TRBJ1-5 and V is TRBV15; D remains unclear. CDR1 LNHNV and CDR2 YYDKDF come from the germline V gene (reference sequence). The length of the CDR3 is 14 residues. Trimming took off 0 bases at V and 6 bases at J, with 9 bases between the two ends. The CDR3 DNA is TGTGCCACCAGCAGAGACGAGGGTATTCAGCCCCAGCATTTT. As protein: CATSRDEGIQPQHF.

The genes are TRBV2 and TRBJ1-4, with D perhaps matching TRBD1 (6 bases). This CDR3 is built from 14 residues. Germline CDR1 is SNHLY and CDR2 is FYNNEI. V lost 6 bases to trimming and J lost 3 bases, with 11 bases between them. In DNA form, the CDR3 reads TGTGCCAGCAGAGGGGGGGGTGCTAATGAAAAACTGTTTTTT. Translated, it gives CASRGGGANEKLFF.

V and J are TRBV15 and TRBJ1-1; no clear D gene. This CDR3 has 13 residues. Trimming left V 0 bases short and J 11 bases short, with 13 bases between. The germline gives CDR1 LNHNV, CDR2 YYDKDF (reference sequence). The CDR3 region has the DNA TGTGCCACCAGCAGAGATCGAGGCCCGCGGGCTTTCTTT. It specifies CATSRDRGPRAFF.

The chain combines TRBV3-1 (or the pseudogene TRBV3-2) with TRBJ2-3; TRBD2 aligns across 9 bases. Germline V gene data show CDR1 as LGHDT and CDR2 as YNNKEL (reference sequence). There are 15 residues in the CDR3. The J segment lost 9 bases and the V segment lost 0 bases, leaving 7 bases of the junction unmatched. In DNA, the CDR3 is TGTGCCAGCAGCCAAGATACCGCGGGGGGGCGGACGCAGTATTTT. This encodes CASSQDTAGGRTQYF.

This chain connects TRBV7-9 to TRBJ1-6; no clear D. The CDR3 is 15 amino acids. Germline V gene lookup returns CDR1 SEHNR and CDR2 FQNEAQ (reference sequence). V lost 1 base and J 9 bases, leaving 13 bases between the germline ends. CDR3 DNA sequence: TGTGCCAGCAGCTTAGGAGGCTCGTACCCTTCACCCCTCCACTTT. Translation: CASSLGGSYPSPLHF.

This clone was observed a handful of times. The V and J genes are TRBV5-4 and TRBJ2-7; 7 bases line up with TRBD1. Germline CDR1 and CDR2: SGHNT and YYREEE (reference sequence). This CDR3 spans 15 amino acids. V shed 1 base, J shed 5 bases, and the junction held 9 bases outside the gene matches. In nucleotides, the CDR3 is TGTGCCAGCAGCTTGCCATGGGGACAGCCGAACGAGCAGTACTTC. Its protein is CASSLPWGQPNEQYF.

The chain links TRBV7-9 to TRBJ2-5, with 11 bases that match TRBD2. Per germline, CDR1 SEHNR and CDR2 FQNEAQ (reference sequence). The J segment lost 3 bases and the V segment lost 4 bases, leaving 4 bases of the junction unmatched. This CDR3 is 15 amino acids long. CDR3 in amino acids: CASSSGLAGKETQYF. The CDR3 DNA reads TGTGCCAGCAGCTCAGGACTAGCGGGTAAAGAGACCCAGTACTTC.

This clone was picked up one time. The chain employs TRBV19 and TRBJ1-5, with 10 bases identical to TRBD1. Germline V lookup: CDR1 LNHDA, CDR2 SQIVND (reference sequence). J lost 4 bases, V lost 5 bases, and 5 bases had no gene match. The CDR3 runs to 15 residues. Here the CDR3 reads CASSRDRGLNQPQHF. DNA of the CDR3: TGTGCCAGTAGTCGGGACAGGGGCCTTAATCAGCCCCAGCATTTT.

This clone was seen a few times. The chain is built from TRBV5-1 and TRBJ2-6; D remains ambiguous. Trimming cost V 4 bases and J 1 base, with 9 bases left between them. This CDR3 is 15 amino acids long. Germline V gene lookup returns CDR1 SGHRS and CDR2 YFSETQ. CDR3 nucleotides: TGCGCCAGCAGCCCGGGTCCGTCTGGGGCCAACGTCCTGACTTTC. It translates to CASSPGPSGANVLTF.

This clone came up once. This chain connects TRBV27 to TRBJ2-3; TRBD2 aligns across 9 bases. The ends lost 4 bases at V and 2 bases at J; junction bases unmatched: 16. The CDR3 is made up of 19 amino acids. The V gene's germline CDR1 is MNHEY and CDR2 SMNVEV (reference sequence). The CDR3 sequence: CASSSEPRARGRDTDTQYF. CDR3 coding DNA: TGTGCCAGCAGTTCCGAACCCCGGGCCCGCGGGAGGGACACAGATACGCAGTATTTT.

This chain joins TRBV5-8 and TRBJ1-5; possibly TRBD1 for D (6 bases). Germline CDR1 and CDR2: SGHTS and YDEGEE. The germline V and J ends were trimmed by 2 bases and 4 bases, with 10 bases remaining between them. This CDR3 is 14 amino acids long. The CDR3 bases are TGTGCCAGCAGCTTCGGACAGTTTAATCAGCCCCAGCATTTT. This sequence encodes CASSFGQFNQPQHF.

CDR3 loop: CAWSRGPGELFF. The DNA of the CDR3 is TGTGCCTGGAGTAGGGGGCCCGGGGAGCTGTTTTTT. The chain employs TRBV30 and TRBJ2-2, with 7 bases lining up with TRBD1. CDR1 GTSNPN and CDR2 SVGIG come from the germline V gene (reference sequence). The CDR3 extends over 12 amino acids. V dropped 2 bases and J dropped 6; count of bases not matched to a gene: 0. The variable domain in full, completed from reference TRBV30 and TRBJ2-2, reads SQTIHQWPATLVQPVGSPLSLECTVEGTSNPNLYWYRQAAGRGLQLLFYSVGIGQISSEVPQNLSASRPQDRQFILSSKKLLLSDSGFYLCAWSRGPGELFFGEGSRLTVL.